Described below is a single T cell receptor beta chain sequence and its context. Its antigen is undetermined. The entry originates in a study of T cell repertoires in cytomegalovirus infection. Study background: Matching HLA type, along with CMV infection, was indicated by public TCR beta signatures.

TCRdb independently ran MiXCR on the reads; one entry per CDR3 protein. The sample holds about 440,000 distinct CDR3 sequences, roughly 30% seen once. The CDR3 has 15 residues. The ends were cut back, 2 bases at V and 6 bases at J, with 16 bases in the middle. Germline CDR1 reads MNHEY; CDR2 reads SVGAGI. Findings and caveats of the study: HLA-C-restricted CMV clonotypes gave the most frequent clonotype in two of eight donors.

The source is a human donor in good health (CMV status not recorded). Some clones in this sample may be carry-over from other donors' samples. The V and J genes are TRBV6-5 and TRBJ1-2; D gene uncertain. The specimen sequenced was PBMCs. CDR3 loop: CASSYGGTQIDGYTF. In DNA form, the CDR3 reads TGTGCCAGCAGTTACGGCGGAACCCAAATAGATGGCTACACCTTC.